These 29 T cell receptor beta chains originate from one sample sequenced in a study of cytomegalovirus exposure and HLA in healthy donors. In the PCR, 60 Vbeta and 13 Jbeta primers were used. Using immunoSEQ multiplex PCR, the repertoire was profiled, and TCRdb retains in-frame clones only, with some absent. The repertoire holds roughly 140,000 clones, around 9.6% seen once, with roughly 1.9% in the top ten. Sequencing was done on a sample of PBMCs. The receptors here all came from a male donor in good health and CMV-seronegative.

V usage is TRBV9 and J usage is TRBJ2-3, with D perhaps matching TRBD2 (7 bases). Germline assignment: CDR1 SGDLS and CDR2 YYNGEE. The V end was cut by 4 bases, the J end by 5 bases, with 20 bases between. This CDR3 spans 16 amino acids. CDR3 sequence: CASSLRRSGTLDTQYF. CDR3 in DNA: TGTGCCAGCAGCCTGCGGCGCAGCGGGACATTAGATACGCAGTATTTT.

CDR3 nucleotide sequence: TGTGCCAGTAGTATAGGCGGACAGGGGGGCACAGATACGCAGTATTTT. Translated: CASSIGGQGGTDTQYF. The V gene is TRBV19, the J gene TRBJ2-3, with 10 bases lining up with TRBD1. The CDR3 covers 16 residues. The V gene end was trimmed by 1 base and the J gene end by 1 base; junction bases not matched to a gene: 2. Germline loops: CDR1 LNHDA, CDR2 SQIVND (reference sequence).

This clone came up a few times. The chain uses TRBV7-9 and TRBJ2-2, with a tentative D call TRBD1 (5 bases). The CDR3 has 14 amino acids. Trimming shortened V by 5 bases and J by 2 bases, and 9 bases separated the two germline ends. Germline assignment: CDR1 SEHNR and CDR2 FQNEAQ (reference sequence). CDR3 DNA sequence: TGTGCCAGCAGCCGCGACAGAAACACCGGGGAGCTGTTTTTT. This gives the protein CASSRDRNTGELFF.

The V gene is TRBV5-1, the J gene TRBJ2-3, with D possibly matching TRBD2 (7 bases). Germline assignment: CDR1 SGHRS and CDR2 YFSETQ. V was clipped by 6 bases and J by 3 bases, with 17 bases between them. This CDR3 comprises 15 residues. CDR3 sequence: CASTSGGRETDTQYF. CDR3 bases: TGCGCCAGCACATCCGGGGGGCGCGAGACAGATACGCAGTATTTT. Based on the CDR3 plus reference TRBV5-1 and TRBJ2-3, the full variable domain is KAGVTQTPRYLIKTRGQQVTLSCSPISGHRSVSWYQQTPGQGLQFLFEYFSETQRNKGNFPGRFSGRQFSNSRSEMNVSTLELGDSALYLCASTSGGRETDTQYFGPGTRLTVL.

The rearrangement links TRBV19 to TRBJ1-5; tentative D call: TRBD1 (5 bases). Trimming stripped 3 bases from V and 4 bases from J, with 16 bases between. The CDR3 is made up of 16 amino acids. Per germline, CDR1 LNHDA and CDR2 SQIVND (reference sequence). Written as DNA, the CDR3 is TGTGCCAGTAGTATTAAGGGACTCGGACCTAATCAGCCCCAGCATTTT. Encoded protein: CASSIKGLGPNQPQHF.

This clone was recorded a few times. This chain links TRBV9 with TRBJ1-1; D gene unclear. The ends were cut back, 1 base at V and 1 base at J, with 5 bases in the middle. Germline loops: CDR1 SGDLS, CDR2 YYNGEE. The CDR3 loop spans 13 amino acids. The CDR3 coding sequence is TGTGCCAGCAGCGTAAACTCGAACACTGAAGCTTTCTTT. This codes for CASSVNSNTEAFF.

This clone came up a few times. The chain has TRBV11-2 and TRBJ2-7; TRBD2 might be the D (7 bases). There are 15 residues in the CDR3. Per the germline V gene, CDR1 is SGHAT and CDR2 is FQNNGV. With 1 base removed from V and 4 bases from J, the gap between germline ends came to 14 bases. The CDR3 nucleotides are TGTGCCAGCAGCTTAGGGCGGGAGACAGGATACGAGCAGTACTTC. It yields the protein CASSLGRETGYEQYF.

The rearrangement uses TRBV6-5 and TRBJ2-5; TRBD2 aligns across 7 bases. Looked up from germline, CDR1 is MNHEY and CDR2 is SVGAGI. The J segment lost 3 bases and the V segment lost 6 bases, leaving 1 base of the junction unmatched. The CDR3 is made up of 12 amino acids. The CDR3 coding sequence is TGTGCCAGCAGAGGGAGGGAAGAGACCCAGTACTTC. It codes for CASRGREETQYF.

The chain couples TRBV28 to TRBJ1-1; D unclear. The V and J ends lost 2 bases and 0 bases respectively, with 10 bases between them. Germline CDR1 is MDHEN and CDR2 is SYDVKM. The CDR3 loop spans 15 amino acids. CDR3 in DNA: TGTGCCAGCAGTTTACCTGAGGCGATGAACACTGAAGCTTTCTTT. Translated, it gives CASSLPEAMNTEAFF.

This chain connects TRBV7-3 to TRBJ2-3; D is uncertain. The CDR3 runs 14 residues. Germline V gene sequence: CDR1 SGHTA, CDR2 FQGTGA. Trimming stripped 3 bases from V and 0 bases from J, with 7 bases between. Written as DNA, the CDR3 is TGTGCCAGCAGCTTTGCCGGTAGCACAGATACGCAGTATTTT. It specifies CASSFAGSTDTQYF.

The rearrangement joins TRBV11-2 to TRBJ2-3; a possible D gene is TRBD1 (7 bases). The germline V gene encodes CDR1 SGHAT and CDR2 FQNNGV. The ends were cut back, 3 bases at V and 6 bases at J, with 16 bases in the middle. The CDR3 totals 15 residues. DNA for the CDR3: TGTGCCAGCAGCTTCGCCGCGACAGGGAGGGATACGCAGTATTTT. Amino acid sequence: CASSFAATGRDTQYF.

This clone showed up just a few times. CDR3 DNA sequence: TGTGCCAGCAGCTTGTTGGGGGGACTGGGTAACTATGGCTACACCTTC. Encoded protein: CASSLLGGLGNYGYTF. This chain joins TRBV5-4 and TRBJ1-2; the D gene is possibly TRBD1 (5 bases). This CDR3 has 16 residues. Germline loops: CDR1 SGHNT, CDR2 YYREEE (reference sequence). Trimming removed 1 base at V and 1 base at J, with 14 bases between.

This clone was observed a handful of times. The gene calls are TRBV7-8 and TRBJ1-6; a weak D match, TRBD1 (6 bases). CDR1 is SGHVS and CDR2 is FQNEAQ in the germline V gene. The V and J ends lost 5 bases and 13 bases respectively, with 18 bases between them. CDR3 length: 14 amino acids. Written as DNA, the CDR3 is TGTGCCAGCAGCCCCTGGGACACCCCCTATCCCCTCCACTTT. Protein product: CASSPWDTPYPLHF. The variable domain in full, completed from reference TRBV7-8 and TRBJ1-6, reads GAGVSQSPRYKVAKRGQDVALRCDPISGHVSLFWYQQALGQGPEFLTYFQNEAQLDKSGLPSDRFFAERPEGSVSTLKIQRTQQEDSAVYLCASSPWDTPYPLHFGNGTRLTVT.

The gene calls are TRBV6-5 and TRBJ2-1, with 7 bases that match TRBD2. The germline V gene encodes CDR1 MNHEY and CDR2 SVGAGI. The J segment lost 6 bases and the V segment lost 0 bases, leaving 8 bases of the junction unmatched. The CDR3 is 16 amino acids. The CDR3: CASSYSRRSGGNEQFF. The CDR3 coding sequence is TGTGCCAGCAGTTACTCGAGAAGATCGGGGGGCAATGAGCAGTTCTTC.

This clone was counted between two and nine times. The chain recombines TRBV28 with TRBJ2-7; 10 nucleotides line up with TRBD2. CDR3 size: 17 residues. The V and J ends lost 6 bases and 6 bases, in that order; junction bases with no gene match: 17. Germline loops: CDR1 MDHEN, CDR2 SYDVKM. The CDR3 loop reads CASSLSPRTSGLSEQYF. For the CDR3, the DNA is TGTGCCAGCAGCCTGAGCCCGAGGACTAGCGGCCTAAGCGAGCAGTACTTC.

The table lists this clone with a few counts. The chain has TRBV11-3 and TRBJ2-2, with D perhaps matching TRBD2 (6 bases). Between the trimmed V and J ends, which lost 5 bases and 6 bases, there was a span of 10 bases. This CDR3 has 13 amino acids. From germline, CDR1 is SGHNT and CDR2 YENEEA. Here the CDR3 reads CASSTRGAGELFF. In nucleotides, the CDR3 is TGTGCCAGCAGCACGCGGGGAGCCGGGGAGCTGTTTTTT.

The V call is TRBV27, the J call TRBJ2-1, with unresolved D. CDR3 size: 12 residues. Germline assignment: CDR1 MNHEY and CDR2 SMNVEV (reference sequence). V shed 6 bases and J shed 6 bases, with 9 bases lying between them. The CDR3 DNA reads as TGTGCCAGCAGGAACAGCTTCAATGAGCAGTTCTTC. Its protein product is CASRNSFNEQFF.

The gene calls are TRBV9 and TRBJ2-1, with TRBD2 identical over 12 bases. Germline loops: CDR1 SGDLS, CDR2 YYNGEE. The CDR3 covers 16 residues. V lost 5 bases to trimming and J lost 4 bases; unmatched junction nucleotides: 7. CDR3 residues: CASSVTSGGSYNEQFF. As DNA, the CDR3 is TGTGCCAGCAGTGTTACTAGCGGGGGGTCGTACAATGAGCAGTTCTTC.

This clone was detected a few times. The chain carries TRBV28 and TRBJ2-1, with 8 bases that match TRBD2. From germline, CDR1 is MDHEN and CDR2 SYDVKM. V trimming: 8 bases; J trimming: 7 bases; junction bases outside the gene matches: 13. The CDR3 has 15 amino acids. The CDR3 here is CASLWGRREENEQFF. The CDR3 DNA follows: TGTGCCAGCCTCTGGGGTCGGCGGGAGGAAAATGAGCAGTTCTTC.

The table lists this clone with a few counts. This chain joins TRBV7-6 and TRBJ2-1, with 10 bases lining up with TRBD1. The CDR3 runs to 14 residues. V shed 1 base and J 8 bases; nucleotides not matched to a gene: 2. Germline V CDR1 and CDR2: SGHVS, FNYEAQ. Written as DNA, the CDR3 is TGTGCCAGCAGCTTAGGACAGGGGGCGTATGAGCAGTTCTTC. Translation gives CASSLGQGAYEQFF.

The rearrangement uses TRBV5-6 and TRBJ1-4; 9 bases are a match to TRBD1. This CDR3 is 16 amino acids long. V dropped 2 bases and J dropped 5; count of bases not matched to a gene: 7. In germline, CDR1 is SGHDT, CDR2 YYEEEE. CDR3 in amino acids: CASSFRDRVANEKLFF. CDR3 bases: TGTGCCAGCAGCTTCCGGGACAGGGTTGCCAATGAAAAACTGTTTTTT.

There are a few counts of this clone. The chain links TRBV28 to TRBJ2-7; D is perhaps TRBD2 (6 bases). Trimming took 4 bases from V and 5 from J, leaving 18 bases between them. The germline gives CDR1 MDHEN, CDR2 SYDVKM. CDR3 length equals 15 residues. CDR3 DNA sequence: TGTGCCAGCAGTTCAACAAGGAGGGGTGTAAACGAGCAGTACTTC. Protein: CASSSTRRGVNEQYF.

This clone was observed a handful of times. The chain links TRBV28 to TRBJ1-3; D gene unclear. CDR3 size: 16 residues. Trimming took off 3 bases at V and 0 bases at J, with 12 bases between the two ends. In germline, CDR1 is MDHEN, CDR2 SYDVKM. CDR3 nucleotide sequence: TGTGCCAGCAGTTTTGACTCCCGAAGCTCTGGAAACACCATATATTTT. This encodes CASSFDSRSSGNTIYF.

In its sample, this clone was seen a few times. The V gene is TRBV11-3, the J gene TRBJ1-2; TRBD1 is a possible D gene (5 bases). Deletions cut 6 bases from V and 7 bases from J, with 30 bases between. There are 18 residues in the CDR3. Germline V gene data show CDR1 as SGHNT and CDR2 as YENEEA. The CDR3 is CASRTTFGGHPPGVGYTF. CDR3 in DNA: TGTGCCAGCAGGACGACGTTCGGGGGTCACCCCCCGGGCGTTGGCTACACCTTC. The whole variable domain, remainder taken from reference TRBV11-3 and TRBJ1-2, is EAGVVQSPRYKIIEKKQPVAFWCNPISGHNTLYWYLQNLGQGPELLIRYENEEAVDDSQLPKDRFSAERLKGVDSTLKIQPAELGDSAVYLCASRTTFGGHPPGVGYTFGSGTRLTVV.

Here the CDR3 reads CASSLPGLAEAFF. CDR3 sequence (DNA): TGCGCCAGCAGCTTACCAGGGCTTGCTGAAGCTTTCTTT. The chain carries TRBV5-1 and TRBJ1-1; D is perhaps TRBD1 (5 bases). V was pared by 2 bases and J by 6 bases, with 11 bases between. Germline values: CDR1 SGHRS, CDR2 YFSETQ. The CDR3 covers 13 residues.

The chain uses TRBV27 and TRBJ2-2; D remains ambiguous. The CDR3 consists of 16 residues. Trimming left V 0 bases short and J 0 bases short, with 8 bases between. Per the germline V gene, CDR1 is MNHEY and CDR2 is SMNVEV (reference sequence). The CDR3 region has the DNA TGTGCCAGCAGTTTATCGAGAGCTACGAACACCGGGGAGCTGTTTTTT. This encodes CASSLSRATNTGELFF.

The chain carries TRBV5-8 and TRBJ2-3; 8 bases are a match to TRBD1. This CDR3 contains 17 residues. The junction had 13 bases not matched to a gene; V was cut back by 3 bases and J by 4 bases. Germline V gene lookup returns CDR1 SGHTS and CDR2 YDEGEE. CDR3 in amino acids: CASSSLFEAGGPDTQYF. The CDR3, as DNA: TGTGCCAGCAGCTCGCTCTTCGAGGCAGGGGGCCCAGATACGCAGTATTTT.

This chain joins TRBV27 and TRBJ2-7, with a possible D match to TRBD2 (5 bases). Germline CDR1 and CDR2: MNHEY and SMNVEV (reference sequence). The CDR3 loop spans 14 amino acids. Trimming pared 5 bases from V and 5 bases from J, leaving 16 bases between. The CDR3 DNA sequence: TGTGCCAGCAGTCTAACTAGGTTACCGGACGAGCAGTACTTC. This translates into CASSLTRLPDEQYF.

This clone was observed a few times. This chain uses TRBV11-2 with TRBJ2-7; 8 nucleotides line up with TRBD1. The CDR3 spans 15 residues. Looked up from germline, CDR1 is SGHAT and CDR2 is FQNNGV. The J segment lost 5 bases and the V segment lost 2 bases, leaving 8 bases of the junction unmatched. The CDR3 spells CASSLKSQGADEQYF. The CDR3 region has the DNA TGTGCCAGCAGCTTAAAAAGTCAGGGGGCCGACGAGCAGTACTTC.